This TCR beta chain emerged from a study of shared clonotypes between healthy human individuals. This clone was detected once. Antigen unknown. In the same sample, other DNA sequences code for this CDR3. Findings and limits, study-wide: Large depth notwithstanding, sorted-subset sequencing proved incomplete by rarefaction. Sharing across four donors was highest in naive CD4 (around 5%) and lowest in memory CD8 (approximately 0.4%). Naive subsets generally exceeded memory subsets in estimated richness.

Sequenced by immunoSEQ multiplex PCR; TCRdb stores in-frame clones only, minus some. There are about 2.4 million clones in the sample; more than 85% occur only once, and 0.36% lies in the top ten. CDR1 is MNHNY, CDR2 SVGAGI, per germline (reference sequence). CDR3 length: 13 residues. With V trimmed by 6 bases and J by 5 bases, 6 bases remained unmatched. The rearrangement joins TRBV6-6 to TRBJ2-5; 7 positions agree with TRBD1. Sequenced input: naive CD4+ T cells from PBMCs. The subset denotes: CD45RA+ positively selected. This receptor was obtained from a man between 18 and 35 years old in good health. Some clones in this sample may be carry-over from other donors' samples. The CDR3 nucleotides are TGTGCCAGCAGACAGGGGTCGAGGGAGACCCAGTACTTC. It specifies CASRQGSRETQYF.